Below are 18 T cell receptor beta chains sequenced from a single sample in a study of shared clonotypes between healthy human individuals. Naive CD8 populations comprised CD45RO-negative cells positively selected for CCR7, excluding terminally differentiated effector memory CD45RA+ cells. Method: immunoSEQ multiplex PCR; TCRdb's copy keeps in-frame clones and lacks some. The sample carries roughly 890,000 clones, about 91% recorded once. The sample was naive CD8+ T cells sorted from blood. The origin of the receptors is a young man in good health.

The V and J genes are TRBV28 and TRBJ2-3; weak D call: TRBD1 (6 bases). Germline assignment: CDR1 MDHEN and CDR2 SYDVKM. The CDR3 sequence is 16 residues long. V gave up 7 bases and J gave up 2 bases, with 19 bases separating them. The CDR3 reads CASIPSQGLPTDTQYF. Written as DNA, the CDR3 is TGTGCCAGCATTCCGTCGCAGGGGCTTCCCACAGATACGCAGTATTTT.

The V gene is TRBV7-2, the J gene TRBJ2-1; 9 nucleotides agree with TRBD2. Germline CDR1 is SGHTA and CDR2 is FQGNSA. V lost 0 bases, J lost 2 bases, and 14 bases stayed unmatched. The CDR3 loop spans 20 amino acids. The CDR3 is CASSLAHRLAEYDPYNEQFF. CDR3 DNA: TGTGCCAGCAGCTTAGCACATCGACTAGCGGAGTACGACCCCTACAATGAGCAGTTCTTC.

This clone was counted once. The rearrangement uses TRBV28 and TRBJ2-5; 8 positions match TRBD2. V was pared by 6 bases and J by 5 bases, with 17 bases of the junction left unmatched. The CDR3 length is 17 residues. Germline V gene sequence: CDR1 MDHEN, CDR2 SYDVKM. CDR3: CASRNNPLREDGETQYF. For the CDR3, the DNA is TGTGCCAGCAGAAACAACCCCTTGCGGGAGGACGGGGAGACCCAGTACTTC.

The gene calls are TRBV11-2 and TRBJ2-1; 10 bases map to TRBD2. The CDR3 loop spans 16 amino acids. Germline trimming cut 4 bases from V and 7 bases from J; bases unmatched to any gene: 10. Germline CDR1 SGHAT, CDR2 FQNNGV. CDR3 bases: TGTGCCAGCAGCTCCTGGGTAGCGGGAGGAACGAATGAGCAGTTCTTC. This encodes CASSSWVAGGTNEQFF.

To note about this clone: This sample includes further DNA sequences coding for the same CDR3. The chain combines TRBV5-5 with TRBJ2-3; D gene ambiguous. The V end lost 0 bases, the J end lost 0 bases, and 8 bases lay between the germline ends. CDR3 length: 15 residues. Germline-derived CDR1 and CDR2 are SGHKS and YYEKEE (reference sequence). The chain's CDR3 is CASSLGTTSTDTQYF. CDR3 in DNA: TGTGCCAGCAGCTTGGGTACCACTAGCACAGATACGCAGTATTTT.

This clone was counted only a few times. The rearrangement uses TRBV21-1 and TRBJ2-7; the D call TRBD1 from the table was never checked on the DNA. TRBV21-1 counts as a pseudogene. This CDR3 contains 16 residues. In DNA, the CDR3 is TGTGCCAGCAGCAAAGGGTGGGGCAGAGTAGGCTACGAGCAGTACTTC. Its protein is CASSKGWGRVGYEQYF.

The J gene is TRBJ2-6, the V gene TRBV7-9; D tentatively reads TRBD1 or TRBD2 (6 bases each). Trimming cost V 5 bases and J 1 base, with 12 bases left between them. The CDR3 contains 16 residues. Germline loops: CDR1 SEHNR, CDR2 FQNEAQ (reference sequence). The CDR3 coding sequence is TGTGCCAGCAGCCCAGGAGGGGGGTCTGGGGCCAACGTCCTGACTTTC. Its translation is CASSPGGGSGANVLTF.

The chain uses TRBV21-1 and TRBJ1-2. TRBV21-1 counts as a pseudogene. The CDR3 is 16 amino acids. CDR3: CASSKEEGDLNYGYTF. CDR3 coding DNA: TGTGCCAGCAGCAAAGAGGAGGGAGACCTTAACTATGGCTACACCTTC.

The chain uses TRBV28 and TRBJ2-7, with 9 bases that match TRBD1. V was clipped by 5 bases and J by 4 bases; unmatched bases: 9. CDR3 length: 15 amino acids. From germline, CDR1 is MDHEN and CDR2 SYDVKM. CDR3 loop: CASSGGTGKWYEQYF. CDR3 bases: TGTGCCAGCAGTGGCGGGACAGGGAAATGGTACGAGCAGTACTTC. Using reference TRBV28 and TRBJ2-7 for the parts outside the CDR3, the full variable domain is DVKVTQSSRYLVKRTGEKVFLECVQDMDHENMFWYRQDPGLGLRLIYFSYDVKMKEKGDIPEGYSVSREKKERFSLILESASTNQTSMYLCASSGGTGKWYEQYFGPGTRLTVT.

CDR3 region: CASSPTGWEETQYF. The CDR3 coding sequence is TGTGCCAGCAGCCCTACAGGGTGGGAAGAGACCCAGTACTTC. This chain joins TRBV9 and TRBJ2-5; tentative D call: TRBD1 (6 bases). This CDR3 is built from 14 residues. Trimming took 4 bases from V and 3 from J, leaving 13 bases between them. The germline V gene has CDR1 SGDLS and CDR2 YYNGEE. The whole variable domain, filled in from reference TRBV9 and TRBJ2-5, reads DSGVTQTPKHLITATGQRVTLRCSPRSGDLSVYWYQQSLDQGLQFLIQYYNGEERAKGNILERFSAQQFPDLHSELNLSSLELGDSALYFCASSPTGWEETQYFGPGTRLLVL.

This clone was observed once. V and J are TRBV6-1 and TRBJ2-7; D remains unclear. The CDR3 runs to 14 residues. Looked up from germline, CDR1 is MNHNS and CDR2 is SASEGT. Trimming took off 2 bases at V and 3 bases at J, with 11 bases between the two ends. As DNA, the CDR3 is TGTGCCAGCAGTGAACTCCACGGCCTCTACGAGCAGTACTTC. Encoded protein: CASSELHGLYEQYF.

The gene calls are TRBV5-1 and TRBJ2-5; 9 positions match TRBD1. The CDR3 sequence is 16 residues long. V was pared by 4 bases and J by 5 bases, with 12 bases of the junction left unmatched. CDR1 is SGHRS, CDR2 YFSETQ, per germline. CDR3 amino acids: CASSPDRGTPLETQYF. The CDR3 region has the DNA TGCGCCAGCAGCCCAGACAGGGGGACCCCTCTGGAGACCCAGTACTTC. The full variable domain, with the rest looked up from reference TRBV5-1 and TRBJ2-5, is KAGVTQTPRYLIKTRGQQVTLSCSPISGHRSVSWYQQTPGQGLQFLFEYFSETQRNKGNFPGRFSGRQFSNSRSEMNVSTLELGDSALYLCASSPDRGTPLETQYFGPGTRLLVL.

V usage is TRBV10-3 and J usage is TRBJ1-1, with D maybe TRBD1 (5 bases). V lost 3 bases and J lost 4, with 9 bases in between. This CDR3 is built from 13 residues. Germline V lookup: CDR1 ENHRY, CDR2 SYGVKD. The CDR3 sequence: CAISESGSTEAFF. The CDR3 DNA reads TGTGCCATCAGTGAATCAGGGAGCACTGAAGCTTTCTTT.

The chain joins TRBV5-1 to TRBJ2-5; TRBD1 is a possible D gene (6 bases). From germline, CDR1 is SGHRS and CDR2 YFSETQ. V was shortened by 1 base and J by 5 bases, with 18 bases between the two germline ends. The CDR3 loop spans 16 amino acids. The CDR3 nucleotides read TGCGCCAGCAGCTTGACGGGCGCAGGGGCGAGGGAGACCCAGTACTTC. It encodes CASSLTGAGARETQYF.

In its sample, this clone was seen once. The chain has TRBV4-1 and TRBJ2-7, with 8 bases lining up with TRBD2. The germline gives CDR1 MGHRA, CDR2 YSYEKL. J was trimmed by 4 bases and V by 6 bases; bases with no gene match: 11. The CDR3 has 15 residues. DNA for the CDR3: TGCGCCAGCAGACTTGGGGTGACTAGCGATTACGAGCAGTACTTC. Translation: CASRLGVTSDYEQYF.

This chain uses TRBV30 with TRBJ2-7, with 9 nucleotides matching TRBD1. Germline CDR1 GTSNPN, CDR2 SVGIG (reference sequence). This CDR3 contains 15 residues. V shed 5 bases and J 3 bases; nucleotides not matched to a gene: 11. CDR3 amino acids: CAWAAGTGTLYEQYF. CDR3 DNA sequence: TGTGCCTGGGCCGCCGGGACAGGGACCCTCTACGAGCAGTACTTC.

The rearrangement links TRBV9 to TRBJ2-5; 12 bases fit TRBD2. CDR3 size: 17 residues. Trimming cost V 1 base and J 2 bases; bases outside gene matches: 6. The germline CDR1 and CDR2 sequences are SGDLS and YYNGEE. The CDR3 sequence: CASSVPTSGRLQETQYF. The CDR3 region has the DNA TGTGCCAGCAGCGTACCGACTAGCGGGAGACTACAAGAGACCCAGTACTTC.

The CDR3 sequence is CASSPWTSGSKNEQFF. Written as DNA, the CDR3 is TGTGCCAGCAGTCCGTGGACTAGCGGGAGCAAGAATGAGCAGTTCTTC. This chain connects TRBV28 to TRBJ2-1; 13 positions match TRBD2. The CDR3 is 16 amino acids. Germline V gene data show CDR1 as MDHEN and CDR2 as SYDVKM. V shed 5 bases and J 7 bases; nucleotides not matched to a gene: 8.